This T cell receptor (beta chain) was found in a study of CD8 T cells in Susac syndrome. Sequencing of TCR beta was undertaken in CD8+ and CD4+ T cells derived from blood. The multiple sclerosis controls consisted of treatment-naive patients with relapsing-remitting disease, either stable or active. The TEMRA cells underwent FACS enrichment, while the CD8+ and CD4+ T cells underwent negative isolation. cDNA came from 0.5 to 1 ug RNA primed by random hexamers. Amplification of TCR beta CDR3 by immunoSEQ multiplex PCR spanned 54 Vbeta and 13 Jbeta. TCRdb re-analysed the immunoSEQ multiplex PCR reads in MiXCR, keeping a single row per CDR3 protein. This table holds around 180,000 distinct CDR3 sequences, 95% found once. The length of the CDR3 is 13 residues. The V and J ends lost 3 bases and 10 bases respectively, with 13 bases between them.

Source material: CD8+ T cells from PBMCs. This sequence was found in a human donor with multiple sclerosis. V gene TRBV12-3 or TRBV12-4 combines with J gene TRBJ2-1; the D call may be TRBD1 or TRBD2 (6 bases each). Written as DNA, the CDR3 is TGTGCCAGCAGTTTTCCGGGGGCCGGGGAGCAGTTCTTC. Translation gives CASSFPGAGEQFF.